This entry lists 8 T cell receptor beta chains sequenced from one sample in a study of cytomegalovirus exposure and HLA in healthy donors. PCR used 60 Vbeta primers and 13 Jbeta primers. Data came from immunoSEQ multiplex PCR; TCRdb stores just in-frame clones and leaves some out. The data contain 55,000 to 70,000 clones, less than 85% of them singletons. Sequencing was performed on PBMCs. These receptors came from a woman in her 30s in good health and CMV-seronegative.

The chain links TRBV5-4 to TRBJ2-1, with 12 bases aligning to TRBD2. CDR1 is SGHNT and CDR2 is YYREEE in the germline V gene (reference sequence). This CDR3 region has 15 residues. The trim removed 6 bases at V and 5 bases at J, leaving 6 bases unmatched. The CDR3 DNA sequence: TGTGCCAGCACCAGGAGACTAGCGGGGGACAATGAGCAGTTCTTC. This codes for CASTRRLAGDNEQFF.

This clone was seen only a few times. This chain joins TRBV5-1 and TRBJ1-2; the D is unclear. CDR3 size: 13 residues. Looked up from germline, CDR1 is SGHRS and CDR2 is YFSETQ. The V and J ends lost 0 bases and 0 bases respectively, with 3 bases between them. The CDR3 region has the DNA TGCGCCAGCAGCTTGGCAGCTAACTATGGCTACACCTTC. This translates into CASSLAANYGYTF. The whole variable domain, filled in from reference TRBV5-1 and TRBJ1-2, reads KAGVTQTPRYLIKTRGQQVTLSCSPISGHRSVSWYQQTPGQGLQFLFEYFSETQRNKGNFPGRFSGRQFSNSRSEMNVSTLELGDSALYLCASSLAANYGYTFGSGTRLTVV.

V and J are TRBV1 and TRBJ2-7; the table's TRBD2 call for D was not verified on the DNA. TRBV1 is reported as a pseudogene. This CDR3 has 18 residues. The CDR3 DNA is TGCACCAGCAGCCAATACTGCCCAACGGCTAGCGGGAGGGACGAGCAGTACGTC. It is translated as CTSSQYCPTASGRDEQYV.

The chain uses TRBV11-3 and TRBJ2-1; 7 nucleotides line up with TRBD2. Per germline, CDR1 SGHNT and CDR2 YENEEA. The CDR3 runs 14 residues. The V and J ends lost 1 base and 7 bases, in that order; junction bases with no gene match: 4. The CDR3 region has the DNA TGTGCCAGCAGCTTAGCGGGAGGAGGTAATGAGCAGTTCTTC. Translated: CASSLAGGGNEQFF.

This chain connects TRBV6-5 to TRBJ2-2; TRBD2 is a possible D gene (5 bases). V was shortened by 6 bases and J by 1 base, with 12 bases between the two germline ends. CDR3 length: 15 residues. Germline CDR1 MNHEY, CDR2 SVGAGI. The CDR3 reads CASRLLGRNTGELFF. The DNA of the CDR3 is TGTGCCAGCAGACTGCTAGGGAGGAACACCGGGGAGCTGTTTTTT.

This chain connects TRBV19 to TRBJ1-5; unclear D gene. This CDR3 region has 13 residues. With 9 bases removed from V and 9 bases from J, the gap between germline ends came to 18 bases. Germline-derived CDR1 and CDR2 are LNHDA and SQIVND (reference sequence). As DNA, the CDR3 is TGTGCCAGCCAGGCGGCCGGGGTTGCGCCCCAGCATTTT. Translated, it gives CASQAAGVAPQHF.

The chain couples TRBV30 to TRBJ1-1; the match to TRBD1 covers 7 bases. CDR1 and CDR2 (germline): GTSNPN, SVGIG (reference sequence). The J segment lost 1 base and the V segment lost 1 base, leaving 3 bases of the junction unmatched. The CDR3 runs 14 residues. The CDR3 coding sequence is TGTGCCTGGAGTGGGGGACAGAGGAACACTGAAGCTTTCTTT. It yields the protein CAWSGGQRNTEAFF.

The rearrangement uses TRBV25-1 and TRBJ1-4; possibly TRBD1 for D (5 bases). Trimming cost V 2 bases and J 4 bases, with 14 bases left between them. CDR3 length equals 16 residues. Germline V lookup: CDR1 MGHDK, CDR2 SYGVNS. The CDR3 spells CASSEPRGLSNEKLFF. CDR3 nucleotide sequence: TGTGCCAGCAGTGAACCTAGGGGTTTGAGTAATGAAAAACTGTTTTTT.